The 28 T cell receptor beta chains reported below all come from one sample, sequenced in a study of blood T cell repertoires in COVID-19. TCRdb's table, derived via immunoSEQ multiplex PCR, lists solely in-frame clones and lacks some. The table has roughly 120,000 clones, more than 80% seen once; the top ten hold 3.2%. Sequencing was performed on peripheral blood. The receptors come from a woman at least 80 years old with COVID-19, enrolled during active disease.

This clone was seen only once. Here the CDR3 DNA reads TGTGCCAGCAGTTCCCATCGGCGGGATTGGTACAATGAGCAGTTCTTC. Amino acid sequence: CASSSHRRDWYNEQFF. The chain carries TRBV28 and TRBJ2-1; maybe TRBD2 (6 bases). Trimming removed 4 bases from V and 4 bases from J, with 17 bases in between. CDR3 length: 16 amino acids. Germline V lookup: CDR1 MDHEN, CDR2 SYDVKM.

The chain is built from TRBV6-6 and TRBJ1-3; TRBD1 aligns across 7 bases. V lost 3 bases, J lost 0 bases, and 2 bases stayed unmatched. Germline loops: CDR1 MNHNY, CDR2 SVGAGI (reference sequence). The CDR3 length is 15 residues. CDR3 nucleotide sequence: TGTGCCAGCAGTTATGACAGGGCCTCTGGAAACACCATATATTTT. It specifies CASSYDRASGNTIYF.

The chain recombines TRBV28 with TRBJ2-7; 7 nucleotides line up with TRBD2. The junction had 6 bases not matched to a gene; V was cut back by 3 bases and J by 1 base. CDR1 MDHEN and CDR2 SYDVKM come from the germline V gene. CDR3 length: 15 amino acids. The CDR3 loop reads CASSFRTSESYEQYF. As DNA, the CDR3 is TGTGCCAGCAGTTTTAGAACTAGCGAGTCCTACGAGCAGTACTTC.

This rearrangement joins TRBV7-2 to TRBJ1-4; TRBD1 matches at 7 bases. CDR3 length equals 15 residues. CDR1 is SGHTA, CDR2 FQGNSA, per germline. J was trimmed by 0 bases and V by 4 bases; bases with no gene match: 2. The CDR3 region is CASSSRGATNEKLFF. The CDR3 coding sequence is TGTGCCAGCAGCTCCAGGGGGGCAACTAATGAAAAACTGTTTTTT.

Only one count was recorded for this clone. The chain combines TRBV6-5 with TRBJ2-2, with D unclear. CDR1 and CDR2 from the germline V gene are MNHEY and SVGAGI. V shed 6 bases and J shed 2 bases, with 13 bases lying between them. The CDR3 covers 15 residues. CDR3 coding DNA: TGTGCCAGCAGCTCCACACCCGTTAACACCGGGGAGCTGTTTTTT. It is translated as CASSSTPVNTGELFF.

This clone was seen once. V usage is TRBV18 and J usage is TRBJ1-1; 9 nucleotides align to TRBD1. The CDR3 loop spans 16 amino acids. CDR1 and CDR2 from the germline V gene are KGHSH and LQKENI. V was clipped by 2 bases and J by 1 base; unmatched bases: 5. CDR3 nucleotides: TGTGCCAGCTCACCAAGGGACAGGGTGGCGAACACTGAAGCTTTCTTT. Amino acids: CASSPRDRVANTEAFF.

This clone has a handful of counts. This chain uses TRBV29-1 with TRBJ1-2; 8 bases align to TRBD1. V was clipped by 4 bases and J by 9 bases; unmatched bases: 16. This CDR3 contains 15 residues. In germline, CDR1 is SQVTM, CDR2 ANQGSEA. The DNA for the CDR3 is TGCAGCGTTGTAACCCGGACAGGGTGGGGTAGCAGCTACACCTTC. This codes for CSVVTRTGWGSSYTF.

This clone has a handful of counts. The V gene is TRBV27, the J gene TRBJ2-7; no firm D call. This CDR3 has 15 amino acids. V lost 4 bases to trimming and J lost 5 bases, with 18 bases between them. The germline V gene has CDR1 MNHEY and CDR2 SMNVEV (reference sequence). CDR3 amino acids: CASSSPAGIVHEQYF. The CDR3 DNA reads TGTGCCAGCAGTTCCCCGGCAGGTATAGTCCACGAGCAGTACTTC.

This rearrangement joins TRBV6-5 to TRBJ2-3, with 9 bases identical to TRBD2. V shed 7 bases, J shed 4 bases, and the junction held 6 bases outside the gene matches. There are 14 residues in the CDR3. Germline V gene data show CDR1 as MNHEY and CDR2 as SVGAGI. CDR3 sequence reads: CASTAGGLADTQYF. The CDR3 DNA reads TGTGCCAGCACTGCGGGAGGGTTGGCAGATACGCAGTATTTT.

This chain joins TRBV3-1 (or the pseudogene TRBV3-2) and TRBJ1-3; D uncertain. Trimming stripped 2 bases from V and 0 bases from J, with 8 bases between. The CDR3 is 15 amino acids. CDR1 LGHDT and CDR2 YNNKEL come from the germline V gene (reference sequence). The DNA of the CDR3 is TGTGCCAGCAGCCAACAGGATTTCTCTGGAAACACCATATATTTT. Its protein product is CASSQQDFSGNTIYF.

The chain has TRBV5-5 and TRBJ2-5, with 9 bases aligning to TRBD1. CDR3 length: 16 amino acids. The V and J ends lost 0 bases and 5 bases, in that order; junction bases with no gene match: 8. Germline values: CDR1 SGHKS, CDR2 YYEKEE (reference sequence). The CDR3 coding sequence is TGTGCCAGCAGCTTGGAATTGACAGGGGGTTGGGAGACCCAGTACTTC. It translates to CASSLELTGGWETQYF.

The chain couples TRBV15 to TRBJ1-5, with D uncertain. Germline V lookup: CDR1 LNHNV, CDR2 YYDKDF (reference sequence). Trimming took off 1 base at V and 4 bases at J, with 5 bases between the two ends. The CDR3 is made up of 13 amino acids. Here the CDR3 reads CATSRVQNQPQHF. The CDR3 DNA sequence: TGTGCCACCAGCAGAGTCCAGAATCAGCCCCAGCATTTT.

The CDR3, as DNA: TGTGCCAGCAGCTTAGCCGGGACAGGGACAAACACTGAAGCTTTCTTT. It encodes CASSLAGTGTNTEAFF. This chain joins TRBV7-2 and TRBJ1-1, with 9 positions matching TRBD1. Germline V CDR1 and CDR2: SGHTA, FQGNSA. This CDR3 is built from 16 residues. Unmatched junction bases numbered 4, after V lost 0 bases and J lost 2 bases.

This rearrangement joins TRBV19 to TRBJ1-5; the D gene is possibly TRBD1 (6 bases). This CDR3 is built from 16 residues. Trimming stripped 1 base from V and 4 bases from J, with 14 bases between. Germline V CDR1 and CDR2: LNHDA, SQIVND (reference sequence). CDR3 DNA: TGTGCCAGTAGTATAGTCCCCAGGGGAGCAAATCAGCCCCAGCATTTT. Its protein product is CASSIVPRGANQPQHF.

The genes are TRBV28 and TRBJ2-5, with D perhaps matching TRBD1 (7 bases). V lost 6 bases and J lost 2, with 13 bases in between. CDR1 and CDR2 from the germline V gene are MDHEN and SYDVKM. This CDR3 has 14 amino acids. The CDR3: CASRAGGRQETQYF. The CDR3 DNA sequence: TGTGCCAGCAGGGCAGGGGGGAGGCAAGAGACCCAGTACTTC.

Notes on this clone: Other DNA sequences in this specimen translate into the identical CDR3. The V gene is TRBV7-2, the J gene TRBJ1-1; D might be TRBD1 (5 bases). The germline gives CDR1 SGHTA, CDR2 FQGNSA. Between the trimmed V and J ends, which lost 1 base and 0 bases, there was a span of 6 bases. CDR3 length equals 14 residues. The CDR3 protein is CASSLGGVNTEAFF. Here the CDR3 DNA reads TGTGCCAGCAGCTTAGGGGGCGTGAACACTGAAGCTTTCTTT. Full variable domain (rest looked up from reference TRBV7-2 and TRBJ1-1): GAGVSQSPSNKVTEKGKDVELRCDPISGHTALYWYRQSLGQGLEFLIYFQGNSAPDKSGLPSDRFSAERTGGSVSTLTIQRTQQEDSAVYLCASSLGGVNTEAFFGQGTRLTVV.

This clone was seen just once. The V call is TRBV28, the J call TRBJ1-2; 9 nucleotides align to TRBD1. The CDR3 loop spans 13 amino acids. Looked up from germline, CDR1 is MDHEN and CDR2 is SYDVKM. The trim removed 6 bases at V and 5 bases at J, leaving 4 bases unmatched. The CDR3 nucleotides read TGTGCCAGCAGGAGGACAGGGGCATATGGCTACACCTTC. This codes for CASRRTGAYGYTF.

The chain has TRBV7-9 and TRBJ1-2; 9 nucleotides agree with TRBD1. CDR1 and CDR2 (germline): SEHNR, FQNEAQ (reference sequence). The V gene end was trimmed by 0 bases and the J gene end by 3 bases; junction bases not matched to a gene: 5. The CDR3 loop spans 16 amino acids. CDR3 sequence (DNA): TGTGCCAGCAGCTTAGCCAGGGACAGGGTGCACTATGGCTACACCTTC. Its translation: CASSLARDRVHYGYTF.

The gene calls are TRBV6-5 and TRBJ1-5; D is possibly TRBD1 (6 bases). CDR1 is MNHEY and CDR2 is SVGAGI in the germline V gene. Trimming took 7 bases from V and 3 from J, leaving 13 bases between them. The CDR3 runs to 14 residues. The CDR3 loop is CASTPGQFNQPQHF. The CDR3 coding sequence is TGTGCCAGCACCCCAGGACAGTTCAATCAGCCCCAGCATTTT.

The J gene is TRBJ2-2, the V gene TRBV6-6; a possible D gene is TRBD2 (5 bases). The germline CDR1 and CDR2 sequences are MNHNY and SVGAGI (reference sequence). V shed 5 bases and J shed 8 bases, with 18 bases lying between them. The CDR3 consists of 15 residues. This CDR3 reads CASSPDYLGSGELFF. CDR3 sequence (DNA): TGTGCCAGCAGTCCCGACTATTTGGGCAGTGGGGAGCTGTTTTTT.

The rearrangement uses TRBV19 and TRBJ1-5, with TRBD1 matching over 8 bases. V dropped 3 bases and J dropped 4; count of bases not matched to a gene: 5. The germline V gene encodes CDR1 LNHDA and CDR2 SQIVND (reference sequence). The CDR3 is 15 amino acids. Here the CDR3 DNA reads TGTGCCAGTAGTATCGGGACAGGCAGAAATCAGCCCCAGCATTTT. Translated, it gives CASSIGTGRNQPQHF.

The rearrangement joins TRBV4-3 to TRBJ1-4; a weak D match, TRBD1 (6 bases). The germline CDR1 and CDR2 sequences are LGHNA and YSLEER. The CDR3 extends over 14 amino acids. V lost 0 bases and J lost 8, with 10 bases in between. For the CDR3, the DNA is TGCGCCAGCAGCCAAGATACAGGGCCCGAAAAACTGTTTTTT. Encoded protein: CASSQDTGPEKLFF.

The V gene is TRBV5-1, the J gene TRBJ2-7; 13 bases map to TRBD2. CDR3 length: 19 amino acids. V lost 3 bases, J lost 7 bases, and 19 bases stayed unmatched. Germline V gives CDR1 SGHRS, CDR2 YFSETQ. Written as DNA, the CDR3 is TGCGCCAGCAGCTCAACTACCGGGACTAGCGGGACCAGACCGGGGGAGCAGTACTTC. Protein: CASSSTTGTSGTRPGEQYF.

V and J are TRBV9 and TRBJ1-1; D gene unclear. This CDR3 has 13 residues. Germline V CDR1 and CDR2: SGDLS, YYNGEE. Trimming cost V 0 bases and J 4 bases, with 7 bases left between them. CDR3 in DNA: TGTGCCAGCAGCGTAGAACAGACCACTGAAGCTTTCTTT. Translation: CASSVEQTTEAFF.

The rearrangement uses TRBV5-6 and TRBJ1-5; D is unclear. The germline gives CDR1 SGHDT, CDR2 YYEEEE. This CDR3 has 16 residues. Deletions cut 1 base from V and 7 bases from J, with 18 bases between. The CDR3 is CASSLLGSGEGQPQHF. CDR3 bases: TGTGCCAGCAGCTTGTTGGGTAGCGGGGAAGGACAGCCCCAGCATTTT.

V usage is TRBV28 and J usage is TRBJ1-5; no definite D call. The germline V gene has CDR1 MDHEN and CDR2 SYDVKM. Trimming removed 6 bases at V and 5 bases at J, with 8 bases between. The CDR3 sequence is 12 residues long. DNA for the CDR3: TGTGCCAGCAGCAGAACACATCAGCCCCAGCATTTT. This codes for CASSRTHQPQHF.

This clone was counted a few times. This sequence joins TRBV11-3 and TRBJ2-3, with TRBD2 matching over 11 bases. The V gene's germline CDR1 is SGHNT and CDR2 YENEEA. The CDR3 loop spans 15 amino acids. The J segment lost 4 bases and the V segment lost 5 bases, leaving 5 bases of the junction unmatched. The CDR3 nucleotides read TGTGCCAGCAGCACTACTAGCGGGAGTGCAGATACGCAGTATTTT. It translates to CASSTTSGSADTQYF.

The V gene is TRBV6-6, the J gene TRBJ2-7, with 7 bases identical to TRBD2. The CDR3 is 15 amino acids. Germline V gene data show CDR1 as MNHNY and CDR2 as SVGAGI (reference sequence). Trimming took 2 bases from V and 0 from J; bases not matched to a gene: 4. CDR3 amino acids: CASSYTGGGSYEQYF. DNA for the CDR3: TGTGCCAGCAGTTACACGGGAGGAGGCTCCTACGAGCAGTACTTC.